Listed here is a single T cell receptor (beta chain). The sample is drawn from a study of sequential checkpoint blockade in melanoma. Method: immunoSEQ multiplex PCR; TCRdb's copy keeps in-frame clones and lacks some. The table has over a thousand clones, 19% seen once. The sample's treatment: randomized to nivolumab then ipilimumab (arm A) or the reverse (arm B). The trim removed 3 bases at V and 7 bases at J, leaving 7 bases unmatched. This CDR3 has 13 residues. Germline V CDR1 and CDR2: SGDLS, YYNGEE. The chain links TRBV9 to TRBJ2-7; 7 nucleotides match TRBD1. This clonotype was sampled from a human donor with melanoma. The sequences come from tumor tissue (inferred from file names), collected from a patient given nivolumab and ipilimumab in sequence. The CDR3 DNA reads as TGTGCCAGCAGCGAAGGACAGGACCGGGAGCAGTACTTC. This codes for CASSEGQDREQYF.